What follows is one T cell receptor beta chain and its context. These data originate in a study of T cell responses to AZD1222 COVID-19 vaccine. The table came from immunoSEQ multiplex PCR; TCRdb's copy has only in-frame clones and leaves some out. Altogether roughly 130,000 clones are present, roughly nine tenths being singletons, with the ten largest covering around 3.1%. Trimming removed 6 bases at V and 2 bases at J, with 11 bases between. From germline, CDR1 is SGHVS and CDR2 FQNEAQ. There are 14 residues in the CDR3. This sequence originates from an adult in good health. The source was peripheral blood, collected on day 0 of AZD1222 vaccination. The chain has TRBV7-8 and TRBJ2-1, with D unresolved. The CDR3 is CASSLLPAYNEQFF. In nucleotides, the CDR3 is TGTGCCAGCAGTTTGCTGCCGGCCTACAATGAGCAGTTCTTC.